This T cell receptor (beta chain) was identified in a study of brain T cells in children with intractable seizures. The repertoire was sequenced with immunoSEQ multiplex PCR; TCRdb's copy has only in-frame clones and lacks some. Counted here are roughly 69,000 clones, 95% to 96% occurring once; the ten biggest clones make up 0.35% to 0.4%. This clone occurred once. The junction had 12 bases not matched to a gene; V was cut back by 0 bases and J by 8 bases. The length of the CDR3 is 16 residues. Germline V CDR1 and CDR2: MNHEY, SVGAGI. The TCR sequence derives from a boy in the first two years of life with focal cortical dysplasia and intractable seizures. The chain recombines TRBV6-5 with TRBJ2-7; 8 bases map to TRBD2. The sample was peripheral blood, taken at surgery. CDR3 in DNA: TGTGCCAGCAGTTACTCAGGTACGGGAGGGAGTAGAAAGCAGTACTTC. It codes for CASSYSGTGGSRKQYF.